These 9 T cell receptor beta chains came from one sample sequenced in a study of T cells in Graves' hyperthyroidism and ophthalmopathy. Amplification of TCR beta CDR3 regions used RNA as the template. HTBI primers drove first-round RT-PCR of the TCR CDR3. TCRdb reanalysed the multiplex PCR reads using MiXCR and keeps one entry per CDR3 protein. The table records fewer than 550,000 distinct CDR3 sequences, around 22% of them present only once. Material for sequencing was blood. Receptor source: a woman in her 30s with Graves' ophthalmopathy.

There are a few counts of this clonotype. The chain uses TRBV18 and TRBJ1-1, with D possibly TRBD1 on 6 matching bases. The CDR3 has 14 residues. Germline CDR1 KGHSH, CDR2 LQKENI. Between the trimmed V and J ends, which lost 2 bases and 0 bases, there was a span of 7 bases. DNA of the CDR3: TGTGCCAGCTCACCAAACAGGGTGAACACTGAAGCTTTCTTT. This codes for CASSPNRVNTEAFF. The entire variable domain, with the rest obtained from reference TRBV18 and TRBJ1-1, is as follows: NAGVMQNPRHLVRRRGQEARLRCSPMKGHSHVYWYRQLPEEGLKFMVYLQKENIIDESGMPKERFSAEFPKEGPSILRIQQVVRGDSAAYFCASSPNRVNTEAFFGQGTRLTVV.

This chain joins TRBV12-3 or TRBV12-4 and TRBJ2-3, with TRBD2 matching 7 bases. V lost 7 bases to trimming and J lost 4 bases; unmatched junction nucleotides: 2. CDR3 length: 12 residues. CDR3 loop: CASTAGADTQYF. In DNA, the CDR3 is TGTGCCAGCACCGCGGGGGCAGATACGCAGTATTTT.

The chain carries TRBV6-1 and TRBJ1-5; a weak D match, TRBD1 (5 bases). Trimming removed 8 bases at V and 6 bases at J, with 14 bases between. Germline CDR1 and CDR2: MNHNS and SASEGT. The CDR3 contains 13 residues. CDR3 amino acids: CASGVGVGQPQHF. The CDR3 nucleotides are TGTGCCAGCGGGGTAGGGGTAGGTCAGCCCCAGCATTTT.

This clonotype showed up just a few times. The chain employs TRBV27 and TRBJ2-4; no firm D call. V was cut by 5 bases and J by 1 base, with 15 bases left in between. This CDR3 is built from 16 residues. Germline CDR1 MNHEY, CDR2 SMNVEV (reference sequence). This CDR3 reads CASSTPQEGAKNIQYF. The CDR3 bases are TGTGCCAGCAGTACTCCCCAGGAAGGGGCCAAAAACATTCAGTACTTC.

The chain uses TRBV12-3 or TRBV12-4 and TRBJ2-5; weak D call: TRBD2 (6 bases). The CDR3 is 14 amino acids. The V end was cut by 5 bases, the J end by 2 bases, with 12 bases between. The CDR3 DNA reads TGTGCCAGCAGTAGCTCGGGACTTCAAGAGACCCAGTACTTC. It specifies CASSSSGLQETQYF.

This clonotype was seen repeatedly, ten times or more. This chain links TRBV5-1 with TRBJ2-7, with D uncertain. Germline V gene sequence: CDR1 SGHRS, CDR2 YFSETQ. V lost 0 bases to trimming and J lost 4 bases, with 11 bases between them. CDR3 size: 14 residues. The CDR3 region is CASSLDLGPYEQYF. For the CDR3, the DNA is TGCGCCAGCAGCTTGGACCTAGGCCCATACGAGCAGTACTTC.

This clonotype was seen a few times. This chain uses TRBV6-1 with TRBJ1-1; 7 nucleotides match TRBD1. Germline CDR1 is MNHNS and CDR2 is SASEGT. The CDR3 covers 13 residues. With V trimmed by 7 bases and J by 3 bases, 5 bases remained unmatched. The CDR3 loop reads CASIGTAYTEAFF. The CDR3 bases are TGTGCCAGCATCGGGACAGCTTACACTGAAGCTTTCTTT.

This clonotype was observed once. CDR3 residues: CASSSRDRGRNEQFF. The CDR3 DNA sequence: TGTGCCAGCAGTTCCCGGGACAGGGGTAGGAATGAGCAGTTCTTC. The chain combines TRBV28 with TRBJ2-1; TRBD1 matches at 10 bases. This CDR3 contains 15 residues. The germline V gene encodes CDR1 MDHEN and CDR2 SYDVKM. The ends lost 4 bases at V and 7 bases at J; junction bases unmatched: 7.

This clonotype was observed at least ten times. The chain recombines TRBV12-3 or TRBV12-4 with TRBJ1-2, with a weak D call TRBD1 (6 bases). Trimming removed 0 bases from V and 7 bases from J, with 12 bases in between. CDR3 size: 14 residues. Written as DNA, the CDR3 is TGTGCCAGCAGTTTAGCGTCGGGGGCAGGTGGCTACACCTTC. This encodes CASSLASGAGGYTF.